One sample yielded the 4 T cell receptor beta chains listed below, sequenced in a study of glioma-infiltrating T cells after dendritic cell vaccination. TCRdb keeps only in-frame clones here, not all; method: immunoSEQ multiplex PCR. The repertoire has roughly 38,000 clones, 70% to 85% of them found once; the top ten carry about 7.8%. The material was blood, obtained before dendritic cell vaccination. Every receptor here comes from a human donor with glioblastoma.

A word on this clone: No DNA is shown, since the ends of the CDR3 on it are uncertain; the CDR3 is the one TCRdb lists. V usage is TRBV2 and J usage is TRBJ2-5; the listed D gene, TRBD1, was not tested against the DNA. Germline-derived CDR1 and CDR2 are SNHLY and FYNNEI. Both ends counted, the CDR3 spans 15 residues. The CDR3: CASILGQGVGETQYF.

V and J are TRBV5-4 and TRBJ2-3; D is ambiguous. Trimming removed 0 bases from V and 5 bases from J, with 4 bases in between. Per the germline V gene, CDR1 is SGHNT and CDR2 is YYREEE (reference sequence). This CDR3 region has 12 residues. The CDR3 coding sequence is TGTGCCAGCAGCTTGGTTCAAGATACGCAGTATTTT. Its translation is CASSLVQDTQYF.

This chain links TRBV9 with TRBJ2-1; TRBD2 matches at 8 bases. Germline values: CDR1 SGDLS, CDR2 YYNGEE. The length of the CDR3 is 18 residues. V was clipped by 6 bases and J by 4 bases; unmatched bases: 18. CDR3: CASTNRDTRSGEYNEQFF. As DNA, the CDR3 is TGTGCCAGCACCAACCGGGACACCCGTAGCGGGGAGTACAATGAGCAGTTCTTC.

This chain links TRBV15 with TRBJ2-7; 7 bases are shared with TRBD1. With 0 bases clipped from V and 2 bases from J, the junction kept 16 bases outside the gene matches. Germline V lookup: CDR1 LNHNV, CDR2 YYDKDF (reference sequence). The length of the CDR3 is 19 residues. This chain's CDR3 is CATSRDRGLGVLFPYEQYF. As DNA, the CDR3 is TGTGCCACCAGCAGAGATAGGGGGCTAGGGGTTCTGTTCCCCTACGAGCAGTACTTC.